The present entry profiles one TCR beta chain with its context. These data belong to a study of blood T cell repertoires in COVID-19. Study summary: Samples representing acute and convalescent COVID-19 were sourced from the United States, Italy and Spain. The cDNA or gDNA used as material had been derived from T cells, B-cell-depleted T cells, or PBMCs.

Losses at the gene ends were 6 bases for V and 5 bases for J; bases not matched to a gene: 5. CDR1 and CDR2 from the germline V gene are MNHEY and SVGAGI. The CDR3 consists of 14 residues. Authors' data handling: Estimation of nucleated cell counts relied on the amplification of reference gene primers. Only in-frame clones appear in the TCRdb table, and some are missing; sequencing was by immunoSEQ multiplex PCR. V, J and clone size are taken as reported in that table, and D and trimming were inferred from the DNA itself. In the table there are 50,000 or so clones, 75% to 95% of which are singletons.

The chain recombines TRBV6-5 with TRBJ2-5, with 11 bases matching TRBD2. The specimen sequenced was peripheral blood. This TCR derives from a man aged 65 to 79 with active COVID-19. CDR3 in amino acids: CASSISGGAETQYF. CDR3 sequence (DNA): TGTGCCAGCAGCATTAGCGGGGGGGCCGAGACCCAGTACTTC.